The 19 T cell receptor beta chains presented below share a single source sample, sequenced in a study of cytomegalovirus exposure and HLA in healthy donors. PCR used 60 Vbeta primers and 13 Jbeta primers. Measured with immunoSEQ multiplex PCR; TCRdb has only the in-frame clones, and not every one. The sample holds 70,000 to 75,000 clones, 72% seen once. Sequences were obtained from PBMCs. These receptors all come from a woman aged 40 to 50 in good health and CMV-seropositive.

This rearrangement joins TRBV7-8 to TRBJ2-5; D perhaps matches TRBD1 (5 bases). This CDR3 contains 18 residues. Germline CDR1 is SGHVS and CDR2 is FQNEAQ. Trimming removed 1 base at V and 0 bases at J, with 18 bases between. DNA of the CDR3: TGTGCCAGCAGCTTAGTTACCCCACAGGCACTCTACCAAGAGACCCAGTACTTC. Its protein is CASSLVTPQALYQETQYF. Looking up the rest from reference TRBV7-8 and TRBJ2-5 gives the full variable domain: GAGVSQSPRYKVAKRGQDVALRCDPISGHVSLFWYQQALGQGPEFLTYFQNEAQLDKSGLPSDRFFAERPEGSVSTLKIQRTQQEDSAVYLCASSLVTPQALYQETQYFGPGTRLLVL.

In nucleotides, the CDR3 is TGCGCCAGCACCCTGGGACAGGGGGCTTCAGATACGCAGTATTTT. It specifies CASTLGQGASDTQYF. The V call is TRBV5-1, the J call TRBJ2-3; 12 bases are a match to TRBD1. Germline V gives CDR1 SGHRS, CDR2 YFSETQ. The length of the CDR3 is 15 residues. Unmatched junction bases numbered 6, after V lost 6 bases and J lost 4 bases.

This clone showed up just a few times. CDR3 nucleotide sequence: TGTGCCAGCAGCCCCGGACCCGACAGGGTAGGCTACACCTTC. Its protein is CASSPGPDRVGYTF. The chain uses TRBV11-2 and TRBJ1-2; 7 bases are a match to TRBD1. From germline, CDR1 is SGHAT and CDR2 FQNNGV. With 5 bases clipped from V and 8 bases from J, the junction kept 11 bases outside the gene matches. This CDR3 comprises 14 residues.

The CDR3 nucleotides are TGTGCCAGCAGCTTAGAGGGGGACACTGAAGCTTTCTTT. Amino acids: CASSLEGDTEAFF. This chain connects TRBV7-3 to TRBJ1-1, with a weak D call TRBD1 (6 bases). V lost 2 bases and J lost 3, with 7 bases in between. This CDR3 has 13 amino acids. CDR1 is SGHTA, CDR2 FQGTGA, per germline. Drawing the rest from reference TRBV7-3 and TRBJ1-1, the complete variable domain is GAGVSQTPSNKVTEKGKYVELRCDPISGHTALYWYRQSLGQGPEFLIYFQGTGAADDSGLPNDRFFAVRPEGSVSTLKIQRTERGDSAVYLCASSLEGDTEAFFGQGTRLTVV.

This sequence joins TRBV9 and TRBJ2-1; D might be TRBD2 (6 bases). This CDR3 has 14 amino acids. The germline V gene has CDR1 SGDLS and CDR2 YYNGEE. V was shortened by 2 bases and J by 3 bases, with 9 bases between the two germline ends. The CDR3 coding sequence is TGTGCCAGCAGCGTGATCGGGGGCTACAATGAGCAGTTCTTC. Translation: CASSVIGGYNEQFF.

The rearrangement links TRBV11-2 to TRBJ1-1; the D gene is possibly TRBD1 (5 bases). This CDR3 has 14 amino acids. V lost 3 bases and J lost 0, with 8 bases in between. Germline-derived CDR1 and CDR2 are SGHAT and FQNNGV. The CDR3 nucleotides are TGTGCCAGCAGCTTCAGGGCATTGAACACTGAAGCTTTCTTT. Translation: CASSFRALNTEAFF.

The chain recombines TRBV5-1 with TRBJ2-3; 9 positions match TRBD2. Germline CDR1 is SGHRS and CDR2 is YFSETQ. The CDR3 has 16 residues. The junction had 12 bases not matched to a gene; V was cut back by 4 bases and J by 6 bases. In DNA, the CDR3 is TGCGCCAGCAGCATTGGAGGCGGGGGGGGTCGTGATACGCAGTATTTT. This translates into CASSIGGGGGRDTQYF.

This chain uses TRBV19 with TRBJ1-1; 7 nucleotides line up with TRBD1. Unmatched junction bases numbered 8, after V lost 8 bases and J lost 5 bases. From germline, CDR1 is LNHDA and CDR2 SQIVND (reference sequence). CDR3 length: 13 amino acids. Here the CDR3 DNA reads TGTGCCAGTGGAAGGGGGCTTTTGACTGAAGCTTTCTTT. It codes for CASGRGLLTEAFF.

The CDR3 is CASQAGAEYNEQFF. The CDR3, as DNA: TGTGCCAGCCAAGCGGGGGCCGAATACAATGAGCAGTTCTTC. The rearrangement links TRBV7-9 to TRBJ2-1, with TRBD2 matching 8 bases. Germline V gene lookup returns CDR1 SEHNR and CDR2 FQNEAQ (reference sequence). The CDR3 loop spans 14 amino acids. V trimming: 8 bases; J trimming: 4 bases; junction bases outside the gene matches: 7.

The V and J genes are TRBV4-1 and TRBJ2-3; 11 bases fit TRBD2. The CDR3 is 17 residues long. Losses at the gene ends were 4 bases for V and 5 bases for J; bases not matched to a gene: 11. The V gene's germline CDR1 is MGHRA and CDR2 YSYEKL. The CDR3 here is CASSPRRVAGGLDTQYF. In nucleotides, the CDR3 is TGCGCCAGCAGCCCTCGAAGGGTAGCGGGGGGGCTAGATACGCAGTATTTT.

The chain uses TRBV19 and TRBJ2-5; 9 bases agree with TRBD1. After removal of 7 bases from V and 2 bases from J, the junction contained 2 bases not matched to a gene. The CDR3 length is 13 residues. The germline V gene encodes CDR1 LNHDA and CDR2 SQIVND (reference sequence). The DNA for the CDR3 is TGTGCCAGTATGGGGACAGGGCAAGAGACCCAGTACTTC. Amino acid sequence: CASMGTGQETQYF. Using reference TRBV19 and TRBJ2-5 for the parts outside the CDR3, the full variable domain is DGGITQSPKYLFRKEGQNVTLSCEQNLNHDAMYWYRQDPGQGLRLIYYSQIVNDFQKGDIAEGYSVSREKKESFPLTVTSAQKNPTAFYLCASMGTGQETQYFGPGTRLLVL.

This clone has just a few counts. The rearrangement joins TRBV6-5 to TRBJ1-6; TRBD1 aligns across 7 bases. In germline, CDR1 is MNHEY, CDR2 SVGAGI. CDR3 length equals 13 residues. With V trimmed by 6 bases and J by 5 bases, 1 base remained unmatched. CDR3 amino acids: CASSGTDNSPLHF. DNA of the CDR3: TGTGCCAGCAGCGGGACAGATAATTCACCCCTCCACTTT.

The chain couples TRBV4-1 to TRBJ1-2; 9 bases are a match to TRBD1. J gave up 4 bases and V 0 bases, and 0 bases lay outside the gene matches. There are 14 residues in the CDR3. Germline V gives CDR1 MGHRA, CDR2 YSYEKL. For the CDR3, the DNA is TGCGCCAGCAGCCAAGAGGACAGGGGCTATGGCTACACCTTC. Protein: CASSQEDRGYGYTF.

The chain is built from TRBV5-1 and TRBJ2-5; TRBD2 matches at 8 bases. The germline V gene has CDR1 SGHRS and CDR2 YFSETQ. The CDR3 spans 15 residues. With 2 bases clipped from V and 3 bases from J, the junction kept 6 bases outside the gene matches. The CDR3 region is CASSFGGGLEETQYF. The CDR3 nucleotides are TGCGCCAGCAGCTTCGGGGGGGGACTGGAAGAGACCCAGTACTTC.

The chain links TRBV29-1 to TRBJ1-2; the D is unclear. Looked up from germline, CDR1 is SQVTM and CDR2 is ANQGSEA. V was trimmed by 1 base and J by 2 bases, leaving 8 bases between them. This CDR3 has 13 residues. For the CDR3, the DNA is TGCAGCGTTGAAGGAAGCTCCAACTATGGCTACACCTTC. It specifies CSVEGSSNYGYTF.

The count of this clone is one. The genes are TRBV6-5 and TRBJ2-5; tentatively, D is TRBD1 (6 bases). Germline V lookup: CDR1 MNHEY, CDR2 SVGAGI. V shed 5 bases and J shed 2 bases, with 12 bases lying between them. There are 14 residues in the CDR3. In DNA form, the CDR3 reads TGTGCCAGCAGTGTAGGGGACATGCAAGAGACCCAGTACTTC. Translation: CASSVGDMQETQYF.

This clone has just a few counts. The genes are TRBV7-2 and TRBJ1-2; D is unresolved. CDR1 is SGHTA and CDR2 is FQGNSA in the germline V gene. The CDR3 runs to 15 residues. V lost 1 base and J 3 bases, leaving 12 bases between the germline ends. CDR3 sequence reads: CASSLDRNRYYGYTF. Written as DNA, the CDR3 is TGTGCCAGCAGCTTAGACAGAAATAGATACTATGGCTACACCTTC. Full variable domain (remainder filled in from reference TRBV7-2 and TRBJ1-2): GAGVSQSPSNKVTEKGKDVELRCDPISGHTALYWYRQSLGQGLEFLIYFQGNSAPDKSGLPSDRFSAERTGGSVSTLTIQRTQQEDSAVYLCASSLDRNRYYGYTFGSGTRLTVV.

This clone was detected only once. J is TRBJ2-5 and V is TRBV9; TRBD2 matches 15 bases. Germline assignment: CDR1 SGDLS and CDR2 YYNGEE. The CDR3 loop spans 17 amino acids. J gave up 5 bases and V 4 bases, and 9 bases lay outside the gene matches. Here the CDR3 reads CASSPGTSGGTRETQYF. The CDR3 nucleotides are TGTGCCAGCAGCCCCGGGACTAGCGGGGGGACAAGGGAGACCCAGTACTTC.

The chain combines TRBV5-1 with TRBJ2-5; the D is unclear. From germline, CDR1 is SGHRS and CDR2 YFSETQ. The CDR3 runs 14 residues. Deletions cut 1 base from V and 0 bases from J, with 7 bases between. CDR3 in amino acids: CASSLYQNQETQYF. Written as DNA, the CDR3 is TGCGCCAGCAGCTTGTACCAGAACCAAGAGACCCAGTACTTC.